The T cell receptor (beta chain) described here comes from a study of Ad26.COV2.S vaccination and SARS-CoV-2 variants. As for the study in general: Participants got Ad26.COV2.S intramuscularly, once or twice 56 days apart. Study-wide results and limits: In vaccinated individuals, spike-specific CD8+ and CD4+ T cell responses reportedly displayed substantial breadth.

Profiled with immunoSEQ multiplex PCR; TCRdb holds only in-frame clones, not every one. The repertoire holds hundreds of thousands of clones, with about nine tenths as singletons. Described treatment: around 19 received Ad26.COV2.S at low or high dose, single or two shots; about 5 received placebo; per-sample allocation not given. Each sample was drawn 63 days after the first injection (of vaccine or placebo). The CDR3 totals 14 residues. Trimming shortened V by 2 bases and J by 5 bases, and 10 bases separated the two germline ends. Germline V CDR1 and CDR2: LNHDA, SQIVND (reference sequence). Comments on this clone: Its specificity is not known.

The source of this sequence is a person between 18 and 65 years old who received the Ad26.COV2.S COVID-19 vaccine or a placebo. This chain joins TRBV19 and TRBJ1-5, with D uncertain. The input for sequencing was peripheral blood, taken in a trial of Ad26.COV2.S vaccine versus placebo. CDR3 amino acids: CASSIFGLYQPQHF. The CDR3 DNA is TGTGCCAGTAGTATATTTGGTTTATATCAGCCCCAGCATTTT.